This is a list of T cell receptor beta chains from one sample in a study of post-analysis software for immune sequencing data. TCRdb used MiXCR to reprocess the PCR reads, holding one entry per CDR3 protein. The table shows 380,000 or so distinct CDR3 sequences, with about a third occurring only once. Material: blood. All receptors derive from a girl aged 5-17 years with multiple sclerosis. The CDR3 runs from the conserved cysteine through the conserved F or W. D genes are given only for firm matches. Clone size is stated in some rows and not others, as once, few, many or a class when expanded.

cdr3_aa	cdr3_nt	j_call	d_call	clone_size	v_call
CATSRSRAVQETQYF	TGTGCCACCAGCAGATCCCGGGCCGTACAAGAGACCCAGTACTTC	TRBJ2-5	NA	NA	TRBV15
CASSGRQEQNFLHEQYF	TGCGCCAGCAGCGGAAGACAGGAGCAAAATTTTCTCCACGAGCAGTACTTC	TRBJ2-7	NA	NA	TRBV5-1
CASSYRQGAGGNTEAFF	TGTGCCAGCAGTTACCGACAGGGCGCGGGGGGTAACACTGAAGCTTTCTTT	TRBJ1-1	TRBD1	NA	TRBV6-6
CASSLRGCGEQYF	TGTGCCAGCAGCTTAAGGGGGTGCGGGGAGCAGTACTTC	TRBJ2-7	NA	NA	TRBV7-8
CASSLQGWYEQYF	TGTGCCAGCAGTTTGCAGGGTTGGTACGAGCAGTACTTC	TRBJ2-7	NA	few	TRBV12-3/TRBV12-4
CASRTGGAGRNTGELFF	TGTGCCAGCAGGACGGGGGGCGCGGGAAGGAACACCGGGGAGCTGTTTTTT	TRBJ2-2	NA	few	TRBV7-2
CASSFGSYGYTF	TGTGCCAGCAGCTTCGGCAGCTATGGCTACACCTTC	TRBJ1-2	NA	many	TRBV13
CASGTSGEYEQYF	TGTGCCAGCGGGACTAGCGGGGAGTACGAGCAGTACTTC	TRBJ2-7	TRBD2	few	TRBV7-2
CASRLGPTGPDYGYTF	TGTGCCAGCAGACTCGGCCCGACAGGGCCGGACTATGGCTACACCTTC	TRBJ1-2	TRBD1	NA	TRBV12-3/TRBV12-4
CASSRNSGGRTDTQYF	TGTGCCAGCAGCCGAAATAGCGGGGGGCGCACAGATACGCAGTATTTT	TRBJ2-3	TRBD2	NA	TRBV3-1
CASSPGGVVYNEQFF	TGCGCCAGCAGCCCGGGAGGGGTGGTCTACAATGAGCAGTTCTTC	TRBJ2-1	TRBD2	NA	TRBV5-1
CASSYEASNYIQYF	TGTGCCAGCAGTTACGAAGCGTCTAACTACATTCAGTACTTC	TRBJ2-4	NA	NA	TRBV6-2/TRBV6-3
CASSLLHGSVEKLFF	TGTGCCAGCAGCCTCCTTCACGGATCCGTCGAAAAACTGTTTTTT	TRBJ1-4	NA	few	TRBV4-2
CASSQDGDMGYTEAFF	TGCGCCAGCAGCCAAGATGGGGACATGGGCTACACTGAAGCTTTCTTT	TRBJ1-1	NA	many	TRBV4-1
CASSYSKGGGPYYEQYF	TGTGCCAGCAGTTACTCGAAAGGCGGGGGGCCGTACTACGAGCAGTACTTC	TRBJ2-7	TRBD2	few	TRBV6-2/TRBV6-3
CASSYAAPNTGELFF	TGTGCCAGCAGTTATGCGGCACCTAACACCGGGGAGCTGTTTTTT	TRBJ2-2	NA	NA	TRBV6-1
CASSEVGSSQAQYF	TGTGCCAGCAGTGAAGTAGGTAGCAGCCAAGCGCAGTATTTT	TRBJ2-3	NA	NA	TRBV6-1
CASSRKRVSSTDTQYF	TGTGCCAGCAGCCGCAAGCGGGTCTCTAGCACAGATACGCAGTATTTT	TRBJ2-3	NA	NA	TRBV7-6
CASTWGTSRDTQYF	TGCGCCAGCACATGGGGGACTAGCAGGGATACGCAGTATTTT	TRBJ2-3	TRBD2	NA	TRBV5-1
CAISGTGGYNEQFF	TGTGCCATCAGTGGGACAGGGGGCTACAATGAGCAGTTCTTC	TRBJ2-1	TRBD1	many	TRBV10-3
CASSPGQEFSNVLTF	TGTGCCAGCAGCCCGGGACAGGAGTTTTCCAACGTCCTGACTTTC	TRBJ2-6	TRBD1	few	TRBV7-9
CASSDSIWRGYNEQFF	TGTGCCAGCAGTGATTCCATATGGCGGGGGTACAATGAGCAGTTCTTC	TRBJ2-1	TRBD2	few	TRBV2
CASNNRYNEQYF	TGTGCCAGCAACAACAGGTACAATGAGCAGTACTTC	TRBJ2-7	NA	NA	TRBV7-2
CSARDRMQGFTSEQYF	TGCAGTGCTAGAGATCGTATGCAGGGCTTTACATCCGAGCAGTACTTC	TRBJ2-7	NA	NA	TRBV20-1
CSASEYGEKLFF	TGCAGTGCTTCAGAATATGGGGAAAAACTGTTTTTT	TRBJ1-4	NA	NA	TRBV20-1
CASSPYLGQGNSYEQYF	TGTGCCAGCAGCCCTTACCTCGGACAGGGAAACTCCTACGAGCAGTACTTC	TRBJ2-7	TRBD1	NA	TRBV5-8
CATSDGVNTEAFF	TGTGCCACCAGTGATGGGGTGAACACTGAAGCTTTCTTT	TRBJ1-1	NA	NA	TRBV24-1
CASSLSNTGEQYF	TGCGCCAGCAGCCTCTCAAACACCGGGGAGCAGTACTTC	TRBJ2-7	NA	NA	TRBV5-1
CSARGGTEDYEQYF	TGCAGTGCTAGAGGGGGGACGGAGGACTACGAGCAGTACTTC	TRBJ2-7	NA	NA	TRBV20-1
CASSQVGAAGTASSRQYF	TGCGCCAGCAGCCAAGTAGGGGCTGCCGGGACAGCATCGTCCCGGCAGTACTTC	TRBJ2-7	TRBD1	NA	TRBV4-1
CASSSDGLDSPLHF	TGCGCCAGCAGCTCCGATGGCCTGGATTCACCCCTCCACTTT	TRBJ1-6	NA	NA	TRBV5-1